A single sample is the source of the 13 T cell receptor beta chains below, sequenced in a study of blood T cells in healthy people across ages. The authors ran a second PCR of about 6 to 11 cycles using a sample-barcoded 5' primer and a J-beta primer mix. TCRdb re-called the 5' RACE reads through MiXCR, storing one row per CDR3 protein. Here the sample spans about a million distinct CDR3 sequences, about 53% being singletons. Sequenced: blood. The receptors were sampled from a woman between 55 and 75 years old in good health.

The chain carries TRBV5-6 and TRBJ2-7, with D unresolved. This CDR3 comprises 17 residues. The germline CDR1 and CDR2 sequences are SGHDT and YYEEEE. V was pared by 3 bases and J by 0 bases, with 19 bases between. The CDR3 loop is CASSYGPVSLSSYEQYF. DNA for the CDR3: TGTGCCAGCAGCTACGGTCCGGTCTCCCTCAGCTCCTACGAGCAGTACTTC.

V is TRBV27 and J is TRBJ2-7; D ambiguous. Trimming stripped 8 bases from V and 2 bases from J, with 13 bases between. This CDR3 is 13 amino acids long. The V gene's germline CDR1 is MNHEY and CDR2 SMNVEV (reference sequence). The CDR3 DNA sequence: TGTGCCAGCCAAAGTTTTAGGGCCTACGAGCAGTACTTC. It encodes CASQSFRAYEQYF.

V is TRBV11-2 and J is TRBJ2-5; 7 bases map to TRBD2. Germline-derived CDR1 and CDR2 are SGHAT and FQNNGV. J was trimmed by 1 base and V by 4 bases; bases with no gene match: 3. The CDR3 sequence is 14 residues long. The CDR3 DNA sequence: TGTGCCAGCAGCTCCCGCGGGAGCCAAGAGACCCAGTACTTC. As protein: CASSSRGSQETQYF. The variable domain in full, with the rest retrieved from reference TRBV11-2 and TRBJ2-5, is EAGVAQSPRYKIIEKRQSVAFWCNPISGHATLYWYQQILGQGPKLLIQFQNNGVVDDSQLPKDRFSAERLKGVDSTLKIQPAKLEDSAVYLCASSSRGSQETQYFGPGTRLLVL.

The rearrangement uses TRBV4-1 and TRBJ2-6; D not certain. Germline V CDR1 and CDR2: MGHRA, YSYEKL. Trimming took 1 base from V and 0 from J, leaving 7 bases between them. The CDR3 contains 16 residues. For the CDR3, the DNA is TGCGCCAGCAGCCAAGGGACGGCCTCTGGGGCCAACGTCCTGACTTTC. It translates to CASSQGTASGANVLTF.

The chain links TRBV7-9 to TRBJ2-3; unclear D gene. CDR1 and CDR2 (germline): SEHNR, FQNEAQ (reference sequence). This CDR3 spans 14 amino acids. V was pared by 2 bases and J by 3 bases, with 9 bases between. DNA for the CDR3: TGTGCCAGCAGCTTAAACCTTGGGACAGATACGCAGTATTTT. Translating gives CASSLNLGTDTQYF.

With regard to this clonotype: One end of the junction fails to match germline, which may point to a read error. The chain is built from TRBV5-1 and TRBJ2-2; 7 bases align to TRBD1. From germline, CDR1 is SGHRS and CDR2 YFSETQ. The CDR3 has 18 residues. The CDR3 loop is CASSSVVTGTAITGELFF. The CDR3 nucleotides are TGCGCCAGTAGCTCGGTGGTAACCGGGACAGCAATTACCGGGGAGCTGTTTTTT.

The CDR3 bases are TGTGCCAGCACCAGACTAGCGGGGTCAAAAGAGACCCAGTACTTC. It translates to CASTRLAGSKETQYF. The chain recombines TRBV21-1 with TRBJ2-5; TRBD2 was called by the table and not checked on the DNA. TRBV21-1 is given as a pseudogene. This CDR3 comprises 15 residues.

This clonotype was seen a single time. The V gene is TRBV20-1, the J gene TRBJ1-5, with 7 bases lining up with TRBD1. This CDR3 is built from 12 residues. Germline loops: CDR1 DFQATT, CDR2 SNEGSKA (reference sequence). Trimming at V came to 7 bases and at J to 5 bases, leaving 5 bases not matched to a gene. The CDR3 is CSGGGRDQPQHF. Here the CDR3 DNA reads TGCAGTGGAGGGGGCCGGGATCAGCCCCAGCATTTT.

The rearrangement joins TRBV7-9 to TRBJ2-5; D unclear. TRBJ2-7 explains the end of the DNA better; the J call may be wrong. In germline, CDR1 is SEHNR, CDR2 FQNEAQ (reference sequence). CDR3 length: 14 residues. The CDR3 DNA reads as TGTGCCAGCAGCTTATATGGGGATGCCTACGAGCAGTACTTC. Translated, it gives CASSLYGDAYEQYF.

The gene calls are TRBV11-2 and TRBJ2-3; D is undetermined. With 2 bases removed from V and 6 bases from J, the gap between germline ends came to 15 bases. The length of the CDR3 is 15 residues. The V gene's germline CDR1 is SGHAT and CDR2 FQNNGV. CDR3 nucleotide sequence: TGTGCCAGCAGCTTAAGCGCGGTCAGTCCGGATACGCAGTATTTT. Translated, it gives CASSLSAVSPDTQYF. Full variable domain (rest looked up from reference TRBV11-2 and TRBJ2-3): EAGVAQSPRYKIIEKRQSVAFWCNPISGHATLYWYQQILGQGPKLLIQFQNNGVVDDSQLPKDRFSAERLKGVDSTLKIQPAKLEDSAVYLCASSLSAVSPDTQYFGPGTRLTVL.

A few counts support this clonotype. The chain links TRBV29-1 to TRBJ2-7; 10 positions agree with TRBD1. The germline V gene has CDR1 SQVTM and CDR2 ANQGSEA. The V gene end was trimmed by 6 bases and the J gene end by 3 bases; junction bases not matched to a gene: 5. This CDR3 comprises 13 residues. The CDR3 coding sequence is TGCAGCGTCCCTGGGACAGGGGACTACGAGCAGTACTTC. Protein sequence: CSVPGTGDYEQYF.

The CDR3 sequence is CASSSLSGPSTDTQYF. For the CDR3, the DNA is TGTGCCAGCAGCTCACTAAGCGGGCCTAGCACAGATACGCAGTATTTT. V gene TRBV7-3 combines with J gene TRBJ2-3, with D possibly being TRBD2 (6 bases). V gave up 4 bases and J gave up 0 bases, with 14 bases separating them. The length of the CDR3 is 16 residues. Germline CDR1 and CDR2: SGHTA and FQGTGA. Using reference TRBV7-3 and TRBJ2-3 for the parts outside the CDR3, the full variable domain is GAGVSQTPSNKVTEKGKYVELRCDPISGHTALYWYRQSLGQGPEFLIYFQGTGAADDSGLPNDRFFAVRPEGSVSTLKIQRTERGDSAVYLCASSSLSGPSTDTQYFGPGTRLTVL.

This rearrangement joins TRBV4-1 to TRBJ2-3, with TRBD2 matching 9 bases. This CDR3 is built from 18 residues. The germline V gene has CDR1 MGHRA and CDR2 YSYEKL. The ends lost 4 bases at V and 4 bases at J; junction bases unmatched: 15. The CDR3, as DNA: TGCGCCAGCAGCCGGGAGCTAGCGGGAACCGATGGGGCAGATACGCAGTATTTT. This gives the protein CASSRELAGTDGADTQYF.